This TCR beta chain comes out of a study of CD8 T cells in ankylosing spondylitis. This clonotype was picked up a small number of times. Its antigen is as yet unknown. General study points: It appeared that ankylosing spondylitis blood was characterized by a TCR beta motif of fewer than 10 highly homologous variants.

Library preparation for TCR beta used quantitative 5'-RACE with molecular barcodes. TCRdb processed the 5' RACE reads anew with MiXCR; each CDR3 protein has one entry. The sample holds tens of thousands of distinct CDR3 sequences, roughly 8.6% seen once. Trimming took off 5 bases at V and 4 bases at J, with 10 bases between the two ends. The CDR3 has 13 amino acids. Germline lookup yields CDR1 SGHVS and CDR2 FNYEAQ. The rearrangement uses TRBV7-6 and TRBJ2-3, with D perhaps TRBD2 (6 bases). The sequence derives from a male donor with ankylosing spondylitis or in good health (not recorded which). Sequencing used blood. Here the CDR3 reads CASSPTRADTQYF. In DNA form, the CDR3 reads TGTGCCAGCAGCCCGACTAGAGCAGATACGCAGTATTTT.